These 12 T cell receptor beta chains share one sample of origin, sequenced in a study of blood T cell repertoires in COVID-19. Clones were read by immunoSEQ multiplex PCR, and TCRdb kept only the in-frame ones, dropping some. Of 25,000 to 35,000 clones detected, around nine tenths appear once; the ten largest clones hold roughly an eighth. Material for sequencing was peripheral blood. These receptor sequences come from a human donor in a cohort sampled during active COVID-19. The donor label of this sample is uncertain.

The CDR3 protein is CASTRVTMNTEAFF. Here the CDR3 DNA reads TGTGCCAGCACCCGGGTTACCATGAACACTGAAGCTTTCTTT. This rearrangement joins TRBV6-5 to TRBJ1-1; D not resolved. Per the germline V gene, CDR1 is MNHEY and CDR2 is SVGAGI. The CDR3 consists of 14 residues. The V gene lost 7 bases and the J gene lost 0 bases, with 12 bases spanning the gap.

The rearrangement links TRBV3-1 (or the pseudogene TRBV3-2) to TRBJ2-7; D unresolved. V was shortened by 3 bases and J by 4 bases, with 10 bases between the two germline ends. CDR1 is LGHDT, CDR2 YNNKEL, per germline (reference sequence). The CDR3 has 13 amino acids. CDR3 in DNA: TGTGCCAGCAGCCAGAACAACCGATACGAGCAGTACTTC. Protein product: CASSQNNRYEQYF.

This chain joins TRBV28 and TRBJ1-2; TRBD1 matches at 9 bases. V lost 6 bases, J lost 8 bases, and 10 bases stayed unmatched. The CDR3 extends over 14 amino acids. From germline, CDR1 is MDHEN and CDR2 SYDVKM. CDR3 sequence reads: CASRLQGARGGYTF. The CDR3 nucleotides read TGTGCCAGCAGGTTACAGGGGGCGCGAGGAGGCTACACCTTC.

This chain links TRBV5-1 with TRBJ1-1; D might be TRBD1 (5 bases). The CDR3 spans 13 residues. The V end lost 7 bases, the J end lost 0 bases, and 10 bases lay between the germline ends. In germline, CDR1 is SGHRS, CDR2 YFSETQ. The CDR3 region has the DNA TGCGCCAGCGGGGCAGGGATGAACACTGAAGCTTTCTTT. This encodes CASGAGMNTEAFF.

The rearrangement links TRBV12-3 or TRBV12-4 to TRBJ1-2; 8 positions agree with TRBD1. V lost 6 bases to trimming and J lost 8 bases; unmatched junction nucleotides: 8. The CDR3 length is 13 residues. For the CDR3, the DNA is TGTGCCAGCAGCCCGGACAGGGAGAGGGGCTACACCTTC. Translation: CASSPDRERGYTF.

This chain links TRBV19 with TRBJ1-1, with a possible D match to TRBD1 (5 bases). Germline CDR1 LNHDA, CDR2 SQIVND (reference sequence). V lost 5 bases, J lost 5 bases, and 15 bases lay in between. The CDR3 sequence is 14 residues long. CDR3 residues: CASSPRDTRTEAFF. The CDR3 DNA is TGTGCCAGTAGTCCCAGGGATACGAGAACTGAAGCTTTCTTT.

The J gene is TRBJ2-7, the V gene TRBV7-8; 14 bases align to TRBD2. CDR1 SGHVS and CDR2 FQNEAQ come from the germline V gene. The CDR3 is 14 residues long. Losses at the gene ends were 5 bases for V and 13 bases for J; bases not matched to a gene: 10. The CDR3 loop reads CASSMTGTSGRAYF. CDR3 nucleotide sequence: TGTGCCAGCAGCATGACCGGGACTAGCGGGAGAGCATACTTC.

V usage is TRBV6-1 and J usage is TRBJ1-1; D is uncertain. Germline V gene lookup returns CDR1 MNHNS and CDR2 SASEGT. Trimming left V 2 bases short and J 0 bases short, with 16 bases between. CDR3 length: 17 amino acids. This CDR3 reads CASSETAWELMNTEAFF. As DNA, the CDR3 is TGTGCCAGCAGTGAAACGGCTTGGGAGTTAATGAACACTGAAGCTTTCTTT.

This clone has a handful of counts. The V and J genes are TRBV3-1 (or the pseudogene TRBV3-2) and TRBJ2-1; 11 bases fit TRBD2. Germline-derived CDR1 and CDR2 are LGHDT and YNNKEL (reference sequence). The V and J ends lost 4 bases and 9 bases, in that order; junction bases with no gene match: 8. This CDR3 comprises 15 residues. In DNA, the CDR3 is TGTGCCAGCAGCCGTCTAGCGGGAGGCCCCAGTGAGCAGTTCTTC. As protein: CASSRLAGGPSEQFF.

CDR3 DNA sequence: TGTGCCAGCACCAACTTGGGCGTAATGGCCGAGACCCAGTACTTC. It translates to CASTNLGVMAETQYF. The chain links TRBV6-5 to TRBJ2-5; D not resolved. The CDR3 totals 15 residues. Germline-derived CDR1 and CDR2 are MNHEY and SVGAGI. The V end was cut by 7 bases, the J end by 5 bases, with 20 bases between.

The chain recombines TRBV29-1 with TRBJ1-1; perhaps TRBD1 as D (5 bases). V was shortened by 4 bases and J by 7 bases, with 13 bases between the two germline ends. The CDR3 totals 12 residues. Germline assignment: CDR1 SQVTM and CDR2 ANQGSEA. CDR3 in amino acids: CSVAGVEGEAFF. CDR3 nucleotides: TGCAGCGTTGCGGGGGTTGAAGGTGAAGCTTTCTTT.

This chain joins TRBV3-1 (or the pseudogene TRBV3-2) and TRBJ1-1, with D possibly being TRBD1 (6 bases). The ends were cut back, 6 bases at V and 5 bases at J, with 13 bases in the middle. The CDR3 has 13 amino acids. Germline CDR1 is LGHDT and CDR2 is YNNKEL (reference sequence). The CDR3 protein is CASRGGGRTEAFF. DNA of the CDR3: TGTGCCAGCAGGGGAGGGGGTCGGACTGAAGCTTTCTTT.